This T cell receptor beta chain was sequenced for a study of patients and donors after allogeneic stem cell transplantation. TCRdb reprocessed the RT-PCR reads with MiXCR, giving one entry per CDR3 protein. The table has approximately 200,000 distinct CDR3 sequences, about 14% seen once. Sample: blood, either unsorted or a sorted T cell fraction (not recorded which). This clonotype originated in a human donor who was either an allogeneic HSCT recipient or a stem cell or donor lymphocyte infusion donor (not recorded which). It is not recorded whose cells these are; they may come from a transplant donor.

The DNA of the CDR3 is TGTGCCACCAGTGACCAGGACAGAAACACCGGGGAGCTGTTTTTT. Translation: CATSDQDRNTGELFF. The chain couples TRBV24-1 to TRBJ2-2; possible D gene TRBD1, 6 bases. This CDR3 has 15 residues. CDR1 KGHDR and CDR2 SFDVKD come from the germline V gene. The V end lost 4 bases, the J end lost 2 bases, and 10 bases lay between the germline ends.